The rows below give T cell receptor beta chains drawn from one sample of a study of blood T cell repertoires in COVID-19. Some clones are missing from TCRdb's copy, which holds only in-frame ones; the method was immunoSEQ multiplex PCR. The sample lists about 40,000 clones, 85% to 90% occurring once. The sequencing sample was made of peripheral blood. These receptors all stem from a man aged 45-65 years in a cohort sampled during active COVID-19. The CDR3 runs from the conserved cysteine through the conserved F or W. Fields, in order: D gene, clone size, V gene, J gene, CDR3 DNA, CDR3 protein. A D gene is named only where the DNA matches it firmly. Expanded clones are given a class, and other clones once, few, many or no size at all.

.,.,TRBV11-2,TRBJ1-1,TGTGCCAGCAGCCCCAGAGGGACATCCGTTGAGGATACTGAAGCTTTCTTT,CASSPRGTSVEDTEAFF
.,.,TRBV18,TRBJ2-7,TGTGCCAGCTCACCCTTCAGGGGCGAGCAGTACTTC,CASSPFRGEQYF
.,few,TRBV5-1,TRBJ2-7,TGCGCCAGCAGCTTGTCCGTGACACCCACCTACGAGCAGTACTTC,CASSLSVTPTYEQYF
TRBD2,.,TRBV30,TRBJ2-1,TGTGCCCGGGCCTCGGGGGGCTACAATGAGCAGTTCTTC,CARASGGYNEQFF
.,.,TRBV7-9,TRBJ2-1,TGTGCCAGCAGCTCCGTTACGGGACACCCCTACAATGAGCAGTTCTTC,CASSSVTGHPYNEQFF
TRBD2,once,TRBV10-3,TRBJ2-2,TGTGCCATCAGTGGCCGGACTAGCGGGAGAGCCGGGGAGCTGTTTTTT,CAISGRTSGRAGELFF
TRBD1,.,TRBV29-1,TRBJ1-3,TGCAGCGTTGTGGAGGGGGCGTATGGAAACACCATATATTTT,CSVVEGAYGNTIYF
TRBD1,.,TRBV7-3,TRBJ2-2,TGTGCCAGCAGCCACCGAGACAGGGGTTACGCCGGGGAGCTGTTTTTT,CASSHRDRGYAGELFF
TRBD1,.,TRBV3-1/TRBV3-2,TRBJ2-1,TGTGCCAGCAGCCGGGACAGGGGGAGAGAGCAGTTCTTC,CASSRDRGREQFF
TRBD2,.,TRBV19,TRBJ2-4,TGTGCCAGTAGTATGTCGACTAGCGGTCGAATAAAAAACATTCAGTACTTC,CASSMSTSGRIKNIQYF
TRBD1,.,TRBV6-2/TRBV6-3,TRBJ1-2,TGTGCCAGCAATTACTCACCCTACAGGGGAGATTATGGCTACACCTTC,CASNYSPYRGDYGYTF
.,.,TRBV29-1,TRBJ2-5,TGCAGCGTTGAAGATGGGGCCGGGGAGACCCAGTACTTC,CSVEDGAGETQYF
.,once,TRBV5-4,TRBJ1-1,TGTGCCAGCAGCTTTGGAGTATTCCAAGGGGGAACTGAAGCTTTCTTT,CASSFGVFQGGTEAFF
.,once,TRBV7-9,TRBJ1-1,TGTGCCAGCAGCTTACCGAATGAGGGTCCAATGAACACTGAAGCTTTCTTT,CASSLPNEGPMNTEAFF
TRBD2,once,TRBV5-5,TRBJ2-3,TGTGCCAGCAGCTTAGCGGGAGGGTACACAGATACGCAGTATTTT,CASSLAGGYTDTQYF
.,.,TRBV5-4,TRBJ2-7,TGTGCCAGCAGCTTGGGAGGAAACTACGAGCAGTACTTC,CASSLGGNYEQYF
TRBD2,.,TRBV6-2/TRBV6-3,TRBJ2-2,TGTGCCAGCAGCCTTTCCGGGACTAGCGTGGACACCGGGGAGCTGTTTTTT,CASSLSGTSVDTGELFF
.,.,TRBV6-2/TRBV6-3,TRBJ1-2,TGTGCCAGCAGCCGGGACACTCGATTCGATGGCTACACCTTC,CASSRDTRFDGYTF
TRBD1,.,TRBV7-8,TRBJ1-6,TGTGCCAGCAGCCCAGGGGGAGGATCACCCCTCCACTTT,CASSPGGGSPLHF
TRBD1,.,TRBV2,TRBJ1-1,TGTGCCAGCAGTGATGGGACAGTGAACACTGAAGCTTTCTTT,CASSDGTVNTEAFF
TRBD1,.,TRBV9,TRBJ2-5,TGTGCCAGCAGCGTAGATTGGGGACAGCAAGAGACCCAGTACTTC,CASSVDWGQQETQYF
.,.,TRBV29-1,TRBJ1-2,TGCAGCGTTACGGAGGGGAATGGCTACACCTTC,CSVTEGNGYTF
.,.,TRBV2,TRBJ2-2,TGTGCCAGCAGGGATGACAGGTACACCGGGGAGCTGTTTTTT,CASRDDRYTGELFF
TRBD2,.,TRBV3-1/TRBV3-2,TRBJ2-3,TGTGCCAGCAGCCACAAGGGGCTAGCGGGGCCCGCCCGAGATACGCAGTATTTT,CASSHKGLAGPARDTQYF
TRBD1,.,TRBV15,TRBJ2-3,TGTGCCACCAGTAGGGACAGGGGCTCAGATACGCAGTATTTT,CATSRDRGSDTQYF
.,.,TRBV7-9,TRBJ2-1,TGTGCCAGCAGCTTAGGGGGAGTAAATGAGCAGTTCTTC,CASSLGGVNEQFF
.,.,TRBV6-5,TRBJ2-1,TGTGCCAGCAGTTACGGTCGAGGGTACAATGAGCAGTTCTTC,CASSYGRGYNEQFF
TRBD2,.,TRBV9,TRBJ2-1,TGTGCCAGCAGCGTATCCGGGACTAGCGGATTCTACAATGAGCAGTTCTTC,CASSVSGTSGFYNEQFF
.,.,TRBV7-6,TRBJ1-1,TGTGCCAGCAGCCCTCTACGGGGGAGAGGGAACACTGAAGCTTTCTTT,CASSPLRGRGNTEAFF
.,.,TRBV4-3,TRBJ1-3,TGCGCCAGCAGCCAAGGCGGTGGAACTGGAAACACCATATATTTT,CASSQGGGTGNTIYF
TRBD1,.,TRBV7-9,TRBJ1-1,TGTGCCAGCAGCTCAACAGGGGGCGGGCACACTGAAGCTTTCTTT,CASSSTGGGHTEAFF
.,.,TRBV7-8,TRBJ2-5,TGTGCCAGCAGCTCCGGATTCACGGGATGGGAGACCCAGTACTTC,CASSSGFTGWETQYF
.,.,TRBV24-1,TRBJ1-4,TGTGCCACCAGTGATTTTAACGCAGGCTTTGAAAAACTGTTTTTT,CATSDFNAGFEKLFF
.,.,TRBV18,TRBJ1-5,TGTGCCAGCTCACCCGACAGAAATCAGCCCCAGCATTTT,CASSPDRNQPQHF
.,.,TRBV19,TRBJ1-5,TGTGCCAGTAGTGTAAGGGAGTTTGGCAATCAGCCCCAGCATTTT,CASSVREFGNQPQHF
TRBD1,.,TRBV19,TRBJ2-5,TGTGCCAGTAGTCTACAGGGGTTGCAAGAGACCCAGTACTTC,CASSLQGLQETQYF
TRBD1,.,TRBV9,TRBJ1-5,TGTGCCAGCAGCGTGACAGGGGAACCTAATCAGCCCCAGCATTTT,CASSVTGEPNQPQHF
.,.,TRBV11-2,TRBJ2-7,TGTGCCAGCAGCCGTGACAGATCCTACGAGCAGTACTTC,CASSRDRSYEQYF
.,.,TRBV6-5,TRBJ1-5,TGTGCCAGCAGTTACTCCCCAGGGCTAGAACAGCCCCAGCATTTT,CASSYSPGLEQPQHF
TRBD2,.,TRBV9,TRBJ2-7,TGTGCCAGCAGCGGCGGGGGGGCCGCGGGCGAGCAGTACTTC,CASSGGGAAGEQYF
.,.,TRBV9,TRBJ1-2,TGTGCCAGCAGCGCCGGGGGGGGTTCTGGCTACACCTTC,CASSAGGGSGYTF
TRBD2,.,TRBV7-8,TRBJ2-3,TGTGCCAGCAGCTTACCTCGGACTAGCGGGGAAAGCACAGATACGCAGTATTTT,CASSLPRTSGESTDTQYF
TRBD1,once,TRBV19,TRBJ1-4,TGTGCCAGTAGGAACCCCTCGGGACAGGGGGATGAAAAACTGTTTTTT,CASRNPSGQGDEKLFF
.,.,TRBV3-1/TRBV3-2,TRBJ1-1,TGTGCCAGCAGCTTCGAAGAGGGGAACACTGAAGCTTTCTTT,CASSFEEGNTEAFF
TRBD1,.,TRBV3-1/TRBV3-2,TRBJ1-4,TGTGCCAGCACCAGCGGCGGGACAGGGGGAGGAAAACTGTTTTTT,CASTSGGTGGGKLFF